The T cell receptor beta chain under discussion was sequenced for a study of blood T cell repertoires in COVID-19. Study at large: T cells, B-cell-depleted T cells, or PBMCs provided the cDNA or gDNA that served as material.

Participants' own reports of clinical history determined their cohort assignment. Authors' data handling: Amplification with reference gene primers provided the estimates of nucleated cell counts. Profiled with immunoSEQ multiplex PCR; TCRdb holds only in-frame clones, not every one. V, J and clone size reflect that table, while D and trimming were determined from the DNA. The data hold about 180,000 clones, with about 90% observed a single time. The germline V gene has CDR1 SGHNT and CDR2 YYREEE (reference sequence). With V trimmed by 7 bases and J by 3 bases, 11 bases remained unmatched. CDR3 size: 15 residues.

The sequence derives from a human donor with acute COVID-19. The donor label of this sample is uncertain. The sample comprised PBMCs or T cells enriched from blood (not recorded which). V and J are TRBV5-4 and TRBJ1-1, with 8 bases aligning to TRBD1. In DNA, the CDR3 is TGTGCCAGCGCCCTCCCCGGGACAGGAGACACTGAAGCTTTCTTT. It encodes CASALPGTGDTEAFF.